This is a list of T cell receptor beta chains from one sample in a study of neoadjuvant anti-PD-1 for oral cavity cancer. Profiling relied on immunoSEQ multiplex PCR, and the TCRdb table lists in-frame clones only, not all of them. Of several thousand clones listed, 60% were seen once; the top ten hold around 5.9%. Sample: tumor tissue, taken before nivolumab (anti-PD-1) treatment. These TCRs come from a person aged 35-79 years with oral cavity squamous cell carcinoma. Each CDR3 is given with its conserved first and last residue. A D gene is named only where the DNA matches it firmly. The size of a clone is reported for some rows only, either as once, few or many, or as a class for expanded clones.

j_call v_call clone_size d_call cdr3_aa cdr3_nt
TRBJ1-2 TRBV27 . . CASSLLGANYGYTF TGTGCCAGCAGTTTACTGGGTGCTAACTATGGCTACACCTTC
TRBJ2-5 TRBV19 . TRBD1 CATSRGLGETQYF TGTGCCACATCGAGGGGGCTTGGTGAGACCCAGTACTTC
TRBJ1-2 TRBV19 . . CASSIDGSGRGGGYTF TGTGCCAGTAGTATAGATGGTTCAGGTCGAGGCGGTGGCTACACCTTC
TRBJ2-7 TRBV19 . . CASSERDEQYF TGTGCCAGTAGCGAGAGGGACGAGCAGTACTTC
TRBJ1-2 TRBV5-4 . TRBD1 CASSLGDRGGVYGYTF TGTGCCAGCAGCTTGGGGGACAGGGGAGGGGTTTATGGCTACACCTTC
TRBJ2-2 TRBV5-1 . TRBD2 CASSLSLADTGELFF TGCGCCAGCAGCTTGTCACTAGCGGACACCGGGGAGCTGTTTTTT
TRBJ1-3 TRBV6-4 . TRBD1 CASGQGAGNTIYF TGTGCCAGCGGCCAGGGGGCTGGAAACACCATATATTTT
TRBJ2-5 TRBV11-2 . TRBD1 CASSSDRGETQYF TGTGCCAGCAGCTCTGACAGGGGCGAGACCCAGTACTTC
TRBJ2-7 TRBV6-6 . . CASSYSRRVEQYF TGTGCCAGCAGTTACTCGAGGAGGGTCGAGCAGTACTTC
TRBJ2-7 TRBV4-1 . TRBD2 CASSQGLAGTYEQYF TGCGCCAGCAGCCAAGGGCTAGCGGGGACCTACGAGCAGTACTTC
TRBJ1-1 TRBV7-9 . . CASSLGGPGTEAFF TGTGCCAGCAGCTTAGGGGGCCCAGGGACTGAAGCTTTCTTT
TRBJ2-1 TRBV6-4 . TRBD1 CASSRGGVGNNEQFF TGTGCCAGCAGCCGAGGGGGCGTTGGGAACAATGAGCAGTTCTTC
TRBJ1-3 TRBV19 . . CASGDEGNTIYF TGTGCCAGTGGGGACGAGGGAAACACCATATATTTT
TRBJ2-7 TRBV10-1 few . CASSERPGQTYYEQYF TGCGCCAGCAGTGAGCGTCCGGGACAAACTTACTACGAGCAGTACTTC
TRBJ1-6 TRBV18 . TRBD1 CASSLLTGGDSPLHF TGTGCCAGCTCACTTTTGACAGGGGGCGATTCACCCCTCCACTTT
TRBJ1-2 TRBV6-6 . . CASSYSTRAHYGYTF TGTGCCAGCAGTTACTCTACCAGGGCCCACTATGGCTACACCTTC
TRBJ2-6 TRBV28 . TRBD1 CASLGGLGTGQGDVLTF TGTGCCAGCCTTGGGGGACTCGGGACAGGACAAGGGGACGTCCTGACTTTC
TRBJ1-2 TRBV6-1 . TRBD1 CASIPDRAYGYTF TGTGCCAGCATACCTGACAGGGCCTATGGCTACACCTTC
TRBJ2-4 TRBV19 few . CASSMRNIQYF TGTGCCAGTAGTATGAGGAACATTCAGTACTTC
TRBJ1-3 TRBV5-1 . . CASSLKQGSSGNTIYF TGCGCCAGCAGCTTAAAACAGGGTTCCTCTGGAAACACCATATATTTT
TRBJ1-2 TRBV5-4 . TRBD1 CASSPTGGDGYTF TGTGCCAGCAGCCCGACAGGGGGTGATGGCTACACCTTC
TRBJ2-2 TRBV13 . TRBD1 CASSRDRGRISGELFF TGTGCCAGCAGCAGGGACAGGGGTAGAATCTCCGGGGAGCTGTTTTTT
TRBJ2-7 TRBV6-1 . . CASSSPASYEQYF TGTGCCAGCAGTTCTCCCGCATCCTACGAGCAGTACTTC